This T cell receptor beta chain was captured by sequencing in a study of T cell repertoires in cytomegalovirus infection. Overall study context: Indications of both CMV infection and matching HLA type were provided by public TCR beta signatures.

CDR3 length: 12 residues. The germline gives CDR1 SQVTM, CDR2 ANQGSEA. V shed 7 bases and J shed 2 bases, with 11 bases lying between them. TCRdb independently ran MiXCR on the reads; one entry per CDR3 protein. The sample holds around 570,000 distinct CDR3 sequences, under 45% seen once. As concerns this clonotype: Its target is unknown.

The sequence derives from a human donor in good health (CMV status not recorded). Some clones in this sample may be carry-over from other donors' samples. This specimen was cultured PBMCs, taken from culture after CMV antigen stimulation. This sequence joins TRBV29-1 and TRBJ1-1; no firm D call. The CDR3 here is CSAILGNTEAFF. CDR3 nucleotides: TGCAGCGCCATTCTAGGAAACACTGAAGCTTTCTTT.